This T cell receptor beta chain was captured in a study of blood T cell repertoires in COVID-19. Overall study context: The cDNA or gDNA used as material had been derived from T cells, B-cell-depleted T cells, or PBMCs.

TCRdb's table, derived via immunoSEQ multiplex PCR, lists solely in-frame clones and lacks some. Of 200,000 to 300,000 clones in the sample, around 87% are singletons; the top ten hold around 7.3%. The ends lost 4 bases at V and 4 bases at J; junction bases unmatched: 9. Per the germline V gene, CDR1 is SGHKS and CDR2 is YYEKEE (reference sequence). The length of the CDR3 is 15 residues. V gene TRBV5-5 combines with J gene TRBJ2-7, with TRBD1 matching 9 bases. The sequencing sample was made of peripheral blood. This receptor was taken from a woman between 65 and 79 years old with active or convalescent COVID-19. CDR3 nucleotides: TGTGCCAGCAGCGCCTCCGGGACAGGGAGGTACGAGCAGTACTTC. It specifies CASSASGTGRYEQYF.